Presented here are 18 T cell receptor beta chains from one specimen sequenced in a study of T cells in women clearing cervical HPV infection (dated by TCRdb to 2016 to 2019). Libraries were constructed by the immunoSEQ multiplex PCR assay. TCRdb's version of the immuneACCESS table is confined to in-frame rearrangements and falls short of the full clone set. An unresolved V gene accounts for under half of the shortfall where checked; the remainder is of unknown origin. The sample table on file contains 40,000 or so clones. The ten largest clones capture less than 8% of the sample. Source material: blood buffy coat. All receptors derive from a woman between 18 and 75 years old with a cervical HPV16 infection that either progressed to CIN3+ or cleared (not recorded which).

About this clone: Coverage ceases 3 residues before the CDR3 finishes, and the germline J gene fills in the end. This rearrangement joins TRBV5-1 to TRBJ2-1, with 9 bases fitting TRBD2. Trimming took 4 bases from V and 0 from J; bases not matched to a gene: 8. Germline lookup yields CDR1 SGHRS and CDR2 YFSETQ. The CDR3 has 17 amino acids. CDR3 bases read: TGCGCCAGCAGCCCGACTAGCGGCATTAGCTCCTACAATGAG. Translating gives CASSPTSGISSYNE. The whole CDR3 reads CASSPTSGISSYNEQFF.

In regard to this clone: The CDR3 end lies 3 residues beyond the end of the read and is filled in from the germline J gene. The chain couples TRBV5-1 to TRBJ2-1; 9 bases map to TRBD2. J gave up 4 bases and V 0 bases, and 5 bases lay outside the gene matches. Per germline, CDR1 SGHRS and CDR2 YFSETQ. This CDR3 has 16 amino acids. CDR3 bases read: TGCGCCAGCAGCTTGGAACCTAGCGGGGAATACAATGAG. Its protein is CASSLEPSGEYNE. The CDR3 as a whole reads CASSLEPSGEYNEQFF.

For this clone: The CDR3 end is not reached by the read, which stops 3 residues before it; the germline J gene fills it in. The gene calls are TRBV28 and TRBJ2-5; TRBD1 aligns across 7 bases. Germline V gene data show CDR1 as MDHEN and CDR2 as SYDVKM. The CDR3 contains 15 residues. The V segment lost 5 bases and the J segment 2 bases; nucleotides outside the gene matches: 8. The CDR3 loop is CASSPQGEPQETQYF. The CDR3 bases that were read are TGTGCCAGCAGTCCTCAGGGGGAACCTCAAGAGACC.

As to this clone: The read comes to an end 3 residues before the CDR3 does, leaving the germline J gene to fill in the end. The chain is built from TRBV20-1 and TRBJ2-3; 12 bases are a match to TRBD2. J lost 5 bases, V lost 4 bases, and 10 bases had no gene match. This CDR3 has 16 residues. Germline V gene data show CDR1 as DFQATT and CDR2 as SNEGSKA (reference sequence). CDR3 sequence: CSANQLAGGKKDTQYF. The CDR3 bases that were read are TGCAGTGCTAATCAACTAGCGGGGGGAAAAAAAGATACG.

Comment on this clone: The read finishes 3 residues shy of the CDR3 end, and the germline J gene is used to complete it. The genes are TRBV6-1 and TRBJ2-7; D might be TRBD1 (5 bases). Per germline, CDR1 MNHNS and CDR2 SASEGT. The CDR3 totals 13 residues. Trimming took off 2 bases at V and 4 bases at J, with 9 bases between the two ends. The DNA read from the CDR3 is TGTGCCAGCAGTGAAACGGCAGGGTACGAG. Translated: CASSETAGYE. The entire CDR3 protein reads CASSETAGYEQYF.

On this clone itself: The read halts 3 residues ahead of the CDR3 end, with the missing end drawn from the germline J gene. The J gene is TRBJ1-1, the V gene TRBV5-1; D might be TRBD1 (6 bases). CDR1 and CDR2 (germline): SGHRS, YFSETQ. V was clipped by 0 bases and J by 3 bases, with 18 bases between them. The length of the CDR3 is 17 residues. Partial CDR3 DNA: TGCGCCAGCAGCTTGGACAGGGACATTCCCTGGTACACTGAA. As protein: CASSLDRDIPWYTE. The whole CDR3 sequence reads CASSLDRDIPWYTEAFF.

Here the CDR3 reads CASSQDRPLNTEAFF. The CDR3 bases that were read are TGCGCCAGCAGCCAGGACAGGCCCTTGAACACTGAA. The gene calls are TRBV4-1 and TRBJ1-1; 7 positions agree with TRBD1. The read stops 3 residues short of the end of the CDR3; the missing end is completed from the germline J gene. Germline V gene lookup returns CDR1 MGHRA and CDR2 YSYEKL. The CDR3 is made up of 15 amino acids. V dropped 3 bases and J dropped 0; count of bases not matched to a gene: 4.

Concerning this clone: Read sequence stops 3 residues before the CDR3 end, and the germline J gene provides the missing end. V usage is TRBV20-1 and J usage is TRBJ1-1, with D perhaps TRBD1 (6 bases). Deletions cut 0 bases from V and 7 bases from J, with 15 bases between. There are 14 residues in the CDR3. Germline V gives CDR1 DFQATT, CDR2 SNEGSKA (reference sequence). CDR3 bases read: TGCAGTGCTAGAGATGAAAGACAGGTGATTGAA. Encoded protein: CSARDERQVIE. The full CDR3 is CSARDERQVIEAFF.

With regard to this clone: The CDR3 end falls 3 residues outside the read, so it is completed with the germline J gene. This chain connects TRBV7-2 to TRBJ2-1; 9 bases align to TRBD2. With V trimmed by 0 bases and J by 9 bases, 6 bases remained unmatched. The germline V gene has CDR1 SGHTA and CDR2 FQGNSA. This CDR3 has 15 residues. CDR3 DNA (partial): TGTGCCAGCAGCTTAGCGGCGGGGGGGCCGGGTGAG. Its translation: CASSLAAGGPGE. The entire CDR3 reads CASSLAAGGPGEQFF.

As concerns this clone: The read ends 3 residues shy of where the CDR3 ends; the end is completed using the germline J gene. The gene calls are TRBV19 and TRBJ1-5, with TRBD1 matching 9 bases. Germline CDR1 reads LNHDA; CDR2 reads SQIVND (reference sequence). The CDR3 sequence is 14 residues long. V trimming: 7 bases; J trimming: 3 bases; junction bases outside the gene matches: 4. The CDR3 sequence is CASTGTGHNQPQHF. The sequenced CDR3 bases are TGTGCCAGTACTGGGACAGGGCACAATCAGCCC.

A note on this clone: The DNA ends 3 residues before the CDR3 does, and the rest of the CDR3 is filled in from the germline J gene. This chain links TRBV29-1 with TRBJ2-2, with TRBD1 identical over 8 bases. Germline CDR1 is SQVTM and CDR2 is ANQGSEA. The CDR3 is 13 amino acids. The CDR3: CSVEDRAGEKLFF. The CDR3 bases that were read are TGCAGCGTTGAGGACAGGGCGGGTGAAAAG.

Incomplete CDR3 DNA: TGTGCCAGTAGTATAGGAGGGTCAAACACTGAA. Its protein is CASSIGGSNTE. In full, the CDR3 reads CASSIGGSNTEAFF. The chain links TRBV19 to TRBJ1-1; D not certain. The CDR3 is cut off 3 residues early in the read; its end comes from the germline J gene. The V and J ends lost 1 base and 2 bases respectively, with 8 bases between them. CDR3 length: 14 amino acids. Germline lookup yields CDR1 LNHDA and CDR2 SQIVND (reference sequence).

Comment on this clone: The CDR3 goes on 3 residues after the read ends, and that part is filled in from the germline J gene. The V call is TRBV7-8, the J call TRBJ2-3; the match to TRBD2 covers 7 bases. The CDR3 consists of 16 residues. Germline CDR1 reads SGHVS; CDR2 reads FQNEAQ. The sequenced part of the CDR3 DNA is TGTGCCAGCAGCAAAGGGGATTTCGGACTAGGGGTTTCG. It specifies CASSKGDFGLGVS. The CDR3 in full is CASSKGDFGLGVSQYF.

Points on this clone: The read comes to an end 3 residues before the CDR3 does, leaving the germline J gene to fill in the end. The V call is TRBV3-1 (or the pseudogene TRBV3-2), the J call TRBJ1-2; D is uncertain. V was trimmed by 0 bases and J by 4 bases, leaving 6 bases between them. CDR1 is LGHDT and CDR2 is YNNKEL in the germline V gene (reference sequence). The CDR3 runs 13 residues. The part of the CDR3 DNA that was read is TGTGCCAGCAGCCAAGATGGCTCCTATGGC. As protein: CASSQDGSYG. The full CDR3 is CASSQDGSYGYTF.

For this clone: The sequenced fragment ends 3 residues before the CDR3 boundary, so the rest is inferred from the germline J gene. V gene TRBV5-1 combines with J gene TRBJ1-2, with TRBD1 matching over 8 bases. The trim removed 0 bases at V and 4 bases at J, leaving 5 bases unmatched. Per germline, CDR1 SGHRS and CDR2 YFSETQ. This CDR3 region has 15 residues. The CDR3 spells CASSLAITGGYGYTF. The CDR3 DNA, read in part, is TGCGCCAGCAGCTTGGCGATTACAGGGGGCTATGGC.

Worth noting for this clone: The read stops 3 residues short of the end of the CDR3; the missing end is completed from the germline J gene. V usage is TRBV30 and J usage is TRBJ1-5; D perhaps matches TRBD1 (5 bases). The germline V gene has CDR1 GTSNPN and CDR2 SVGIG (reference sequence). This CDR3 is 13 amino acids long. The germline V and J ends were trimmed by 1 base and 4 bases, with 8 bases remaining between them. This CDR3 is CAWSGQRNQPQHF. The DNA read from the CDR3 is TGTGCCTGGAGTGGACAGAGAAATCAGCCC.

Details on this clone: With the read ending 3 residues before the CDR3 end, the germline J gene is used to fill in that end. The chain carries TRBV13 and TRBJ2-7, with 7 bases lining up with TRBD2. Germline-derived CDR1 and CDR2 are PRHDT and FYEKMQ (reference sequence). The CDR3 covers 12 residues. J was trimmed by 6 bases and V by 4 bases; bases with no gene match: 3. The CDR3 region is CASSSAGTEQYF. CDR3 DNA (partial): TGTGCCAGCAGCTCAGCGGGGACCGAG.

On this clone: The CDR3 end is not reached by the read, which stops 3 residues before it; the germline J gene fills it in. The chain employs TRBV7-6 and TRBJ1-2; 7 nucleotides agree with TRBD1. The CDR3 runs to 14 residues. Germline loops: CDR1 SGHVS, CDR2 FNYEAQ. The CDR3 loop is CASSNRDGTDTYTF. CDR3 DNA, as far as it was read: TGTGCCAGCAGCAACCGGGACGGGACAGATACC.